The clone carrying this T cell receptor (beta chain) was found once. Its antigen is still unknown. CDR3 length: 13 residues. Trimming left V 5 bases short and J 2 bases short, with 9 bases between. Germline V gene lookup returns CDR1 DFQATT and CDR2 SNEGSKA (reference sequence). This record belongs to a study of CD8 T cells in ankylosing spondylitis. Using quantitative 5'-RACE with molecular barcodes, the authors made TCR beta libraries. MiXCR, run by TCRdb on the 5' RACE reads, gives a single entry per CDR3 protein. The sample lists about 260,000 distinct CDR3 sequences, roughly 25% seen once, with over 0.55% in the top ten. Study-wide results and caveats: In the blood and synovial fluid of reactive arthritis, some motif variants had been previously reported. Seven to nine highly homologous variants made up a TCR beta motif that seemed to typify ankylosing spondylitis blood.

This chain uses TRBV20-1 with TRBJ2-2; D gene unclear. This sequence was found in a male donor with ankylosing spondylitis or in good health (not recorded which). Sequenced: blood, either unsorted or a sorted T cell fraction (not recorded which). CDR3 in amino acids: CSAYPDNTGELFF. The CDR3 nucleotides are TGCAGTGCTTACCCGGACAACACCGGGGAGCTGTTTTTT.